These 31 T cell receptor beta chains share one sample of origin, sequenced in a study of OX40 agonist ivuxolimab in advanced cancers. Libraries were prepared by immunoSEQ multiplex PCR; TCRdb keeps only in-frame clonotypes and omits some of them. Of about 79,000 clones listed, about 85% are singletons. The sample in question was CD4+ or CD8+ T cells sorted from blood, obtained in a trial of the OX40 agonist ivuxolimab. These receptor sequences come from an adult with an advanced solid tumor such as melanoma, head and neck, liver or kidney cancer.

This chain connects TRBV11-3 to TRBJ2-6; D not certain. This CDR3 is built from 13 residues. Germline CDR1 and CDR2: SGHNT and YENEEA. Trimming left V 2 bases short and J 4 bases short, with 3 bases between. DNA of the CDR3: TGTGCCAGCAGCTTACTAGGGGCCAACGTCCTGACTTTC. Amino acid sequence: CASSLLGANVLTF.

The J gene is TRBJ2-7, the V gene TRBV5-4; D perhaps matches TRBD2 (6 bases). CDR1 and CDR2 (germline): SGHNT, YYREEE (reference sequence). The CDR3 is made up of 15 amino acids. V lost 3 bases and J 6 bases, leaving 19 bases between the germline ends. The CDR3 sequence: CASSSNRDSDSEQYF. The CDR3 DNA follows: TGTGCCAGCAGCTCGAACCGGGACTCAGACAGCGAGCAGTACTTC.

The gene calls are TRBV6-6 and TRBJ2-3; no clear D gene. Trimming stripped 11 bases from V and 3 bases from J, with 9 bases between. Germline loops: CDR1 MNHNY, CDR2 SVGAGI (reference sequence). The CDR3 contains 11 residues. In nucleotides, the CDR3 is TGTGCCTGCCGGGTTACAGATACGCAGTATTTT. Its protein is CACRVTDTQYF.

This chain uses TRBV27 with TRBJ2-5; D is unclear. The assigned J gene may be wrong: the sequence end matches TRBJ2-7 better. Germline values: CDR1 MNHEY, CDR2 SMNVEV (reference sequence). The CDR3 sequence is 13 residues long. CDR3 sequence: CASPKEWSYEQYF. CDR3 bases: TGTGCCAGCCCCAAAGAATGGTCCTACGAGCAGTACTTC.

The chain is built from TRBV29-1 and TRBJ1-2; D may be TRBD1 (6 bases). Trimming left V 3 bases short and J 7 bases short, with 12 bases between. CDR1 is SQVTM, CDR2 ANQGSEA, per germline. The CDR3 has 12 residues. CDR3 loop: CSVDQGGGGYTF. CDR3 bases: TGCAGCGTTGACCAAGGGGGAGGTGGCTACACCTTC.

The V gene is TRBV6-5, the J gene TRBJ2-5, with D uncertain. The DNA end is a closer match to TRBJ2-7, so the J assignment may be wrong. The CDR3 covers 15 residues. CDR1 is MNHEY and CDR2 is SVGAGI in the germline V gene. The CDR3 nucleotides read TGTGCCAGCAGTTACTCGACTGCCACTTACTACGAGCAGTACTTC. This encodes CASSYSTATYYEQYF.

Only one count was recorded for this clone. CDR3 sequence (DNA): TGTGCCAGCACCGTGTCAGTGACTGGCTACGAGCAGTACTTC. Translated: CASTVSVTGYEQYF. The chain is built from TRBV6-1 and TRBJ2-7; D is unresolved. Germline V lookup: CDR1 MNHNS, CDR2 SASEGT. Trimming removed 7 bases from V and 3 bases from J, with 16 bases in between. The CDR3 is made up of 14 amino acids.

This clone was found once. The V and J genes are TRBV6-5 and TRBJ1-2; the D is unclear. The CDR3 length is 13 residues. Per the germline V gene, CDR1 is MNHEY and CDR2 is SVGAGI. The germline V and J ends were trimmed by 7 bases and 0 bases, with 9 bases remaining between them. CDR3 coding DNA: TGTGCCAGCACCGCGGATTCTAACTATGGCTACACCTTC. It specifies CASTADSNYGYTF.

The chain recombines TRBV7-2 with TRBJ2-5, with D unclear. The CDR3 totals 13 residues. V lost 5 bases and J lost 2, with 9 bases in between. Germline assignment: CDR1 SGHTA and CDR2 FQGNSA. CDR3 sequence reads: CASSPSSQETQYF. DNA for the CDR3: TGTGCCAGCAGCCCCTCGAGTCAAGAGACCCAGTACTTC. The complete variable domain, with remaining parts taken from reference TRBV7-2 and TRBJ2-5, reads GAGVSQSPSNKVTEKGKDVELRCDPISGHTALYWYRQSLGQGLEFLIYFQGNSAPDKSGLPSDRFSAERTGGSVSTLTIQRTQQEDSAVYLCASSPSSQETQYFGPGTRLLVL.

The rearrangement uses TRBV4-1 and TRBJ1-3; 7 bases match TRBD1. In germline, CDR1 is MGHRA, CDR2 YSYEKL. After removal of 1 base from V and 0 bases from J, the junction contained 15 bases not matched to a gene. The CDR3 runs to 20 residues. In nucleotides, the CDR3 is TGCGCCAGCAGCCAAGGCGAGGGGGCCCCCGGGTATATCTCTGGAAACACCATATATTTT. Its translation is CASSQGEGAPGYISGNTIYF.

This chain connects TRBV5-5 to TRBJ2-7; unclear D gene. Germline V gene sequence: CDR1 SGHKS, CDR2 YYEKEE (reference sequence). Trimming left V 0 bases short and J 3 bases short, with 7 bases between. The CDR3 loop spans 13 amino acids. CDR3 DNA sequence: TGTGCCAGCAGCTTGGAGTCGAGCTACGAGCAGTACTTC. The encoded protein is CASSLESSYEQYF.

The chain recombines TRBV7-6 with TRBJ2-2; possibly TRBD1 for D (6 bases). The CDR3 is 15 residues long. CDR1 SGHVS and CDR2 FNYEAQ come from the germline V gene. V gave up 4 bases and J gave up 1 base, with 10 bases separating them. The CDR3 DNA follows: TGTGCCAGCAGCTCTGGACAGATGAACACCGGGGAGCTGTTTTTT. Residues: CASSSGQMNTGELFF.

This chain joins TRBV28 and TRBJ1-4, with a tentative D call TRBD1 (5 bases). The CDR3 sequence is 14 residues long. Germline CDR1 MDHEN, CDR2 SYDVKM. V lost 4 bases and J lost 4, with 10 bases in between. The CDR3 DNA sequence: TGTGCCAGCAGTTCGACAGCTAGTAATGAAAAACTGTTTTTT. Translating gives CASSSTASNEKLFF.

The chain combines TRBV5-1 with TRBJ1-1; no definite D call. Germline CDR1 reads SGHRS; CDR2 reads YFSETQ. This CDR3 region has 13 residues. The V end was cut by 2 bases, the J end by 2 bases, with 7 bases between. CDR3: CASSFLDNTEAFF. The DNA of the CDR3 is TGCGCCAGCAGCTTCCTTGATAACACTGAAGCTTTCTTT.

This clone occurred a few times. The chain has TRBV5-1 and TRBJ2-4; no clear D gene. The germline V gene encodes CDR1 SGHRS and CDR2 YFSETQ. Trimming removed 0 bases at V and 7 bases at J, with 8 bases between. This CDR3 comprises 13 residues. CDR3 in amino acids: CASSLAQDNIQYF. CDR3 nucleotides: TGCGCCAGCAGCTTGGCTCAGGACAACATTCAGTACTTC.

This sequence joins TRBV7-9 and TRBJ2-1; D is undetermined. The CDR3 consists of 14 residues. V was cut by 1 base and J by 7 bases, with 11 bases left in between. Germline CDR1 is SEHNR and CDR2 is FQNEAQ (reference sequence). The CDR3 spells CASSLVQVGNEQFF. The CDR3 DNA is TGTGCCAGCAGCTTAGTTCAGGTCGGAAATGAGCAGTTCTTC.

V is TRBV7-9 and J is TRBJ2-7, with 12 nucleotides matching TRBD2. Per the germline V gene, CDR1 is SEHNR and CDR2 is FQNEAQ (reference sequence). The CDR3 sequence is 14 residues long. V lost 1 base to trimming and J lost 9 bases; unmatched junction nucleotides: 4. The chain's CDR3 is CASSLESSGRGQYF. The DNA of the CDR3 is TGTGCCAGCAGCTTAGAATCTAGCGGGAGGGGGCAGTACTTC.

This clone occurred a few times. The chain combines TRBV11-1 with TRBJ2-2; 7 bases align to TRBD2. CDR1 SGHAT and CDR2 FQDESV come from the germline V gene (reference sequence). The CDR3 consists of 15 residues. V lost 2 bases to trimming and J lost 3 bases; unmatched junction nucleotides: 3. CDR3 nucleotides: TGTGCCAGCAGCTTAATGACTAGCTACACCGGGGAGCTGTTTTTT. It specifies CASSLMTSYTGELFF.

The chain recombines TRBV2 with TRBJ2-2; 7 bases are a match to TRBD2. This CDR3 is 15 amino acids long. Germline CDR1 and CDR2: SNHLY and FYNNEI. V lost 4 bases, J lost 6 bases, and 8 bases stayed unmatched. This CDR3 is CASSVGGRAAGELFF. The CDR3 coding sequence is TGTGCCAGCAGTGTGGGGGGGAGGGCCGCCGGGGAGCTGTTTTTT.

The chain has TRBV7-3 and TRBJ2-2, with 8 positions matching TRBD1. The CDR3 is made up of 14 amino acids. Per germline, CDR1 SGHTA and CDR2 FQGTGA. Germline trimming cut 5 bases from V and 6 bases from J; bases unmatched to any gene: 5. In DNA, the CDR3 is TGTGCCAGCAGCGCGACAGGGGAGGCCGGGGAGCTGTTTTTT. Amino acid sequence: CASSATGEAGELFF.

On this clone: A read error may account for a junction end that differs from germline. The chain joins TRBV6-4 to TRBJ2-7; 9 nucleotides line up with TRBD1. The CDR3 sequence is 14 residues long. Germline lookup yields CDR1 MRHNA and CDR2 SNTAGT. CDR3 residues: CEKYSGTGGVEQYF. CDR3 DNA: TGCGAGAAATATTCGGGAACAGGGGGCGTTGAGCAGTACTTC.

This sequence joins TRBV7-2 and TRBJ2-7; weak D call: TRBD2 (5 bases). V lost 4 bases to trimming and J lost 2 bases, with 15 bases between them. This CDR3 contains 15 residues. Germline V gene sequence: CDR1 SGHTA, CDR2 FQGNSA. Written as DNA, the CDR3 is TGTGCCAGCAGCTCCGAACTAGGGCAAACCTACGAGCAGTACTTC. Its protein product is CASSSELGQTYEQYF.

V gene TRBV18 combines with J gene TRBJ2-3; D gene ambiguous. CDR3 size: 14 residues. V was shortened by 3 bases and J by 1 base, with 8 bases between the two germline ends. In germline, CDR1 is KGHSH, CDR2 LQKENI. DNA of the CDR3: TGTGCCAGCTCACCCCTGAAAGGCACAGATACGCAGTATTTT. Protein product: CASSPLKGTDTQYF.

V is TRBV6-1 and J is TRBJ2-7, with 9 positions matching TRBD1. V lost 6 bases and J lost 5; bases outside the gene matches: 2. Germline V gene lookup returns CDR1 MNHNS and CDR2 SASEGT. This CDR3 contains 12 residues. The DNA of the CDR3 is TGTGCCAGCAGGACAGGGGGGGACGAGCAGTACTTC. This codes for CASRTGGDEQYF.

The chain links TRBV5-1 to TRBJ2-1; tentatively, D is TRBD1 (6 bases). The CDR3 spans 13 residues. Per germline, CDR1 SGHRS and CDR2 YFSETQ. Trimming left V 2 bases short and J 8 bases short, with 11 bases between. CDR3 residues: CASSLTGLHEQFF. In DNA form, the CDR3 reads TGCGCCAGCAGCTTAACAGGGCTCCATGAGCAGTTCTTC.

Comment on this clone: A junction end diverges from the germline sequence, so it may reflect a read error. The chain uses TRBV7-8 and TRBJ2-5; D may be TRBD1 (6 bases). CDR3 length: 14 amino acids. The germline gives CDR1 SGHVS, CDR2 FQNEAQ. DNA of the CDR3: TGTGCCGGCAGCTTACTACCAGGGGAGGAGACCCAGTACTTC. The encoded protein is CAGSLLPGEETQYF.

This clone was counted between two and nine times. The rearrangement uses TRBV4-3 and TRBJ2-3; a possible D gene is TRBD1 (6 bases). Trimming stripped 0 bases from V and 3 bases from J, with 19 bases between. The CDR3 has 18 amino acids. Germline CDR1 reads LGHNA; CDR2 reads YSLEER. As DNA, the CDR3 is TGCGCCAGCAGCCAAGATTTAGGGGGATCATCAGGAACAGATACGCAGTATTTT. Amino acid sequence: CASSQDLGGSSGTDTQYF.

The gene calls are TRBV23-1 and TRBJ2-7; tentatively, D is TRBD1 (5 bases). TRBV23-1 is classed as an ORF, of uncertain function. V was pared by 5 bases and J by 2 bases, with 16 bases between. This CDR3 has 15 residues. CDR3 in DNA: TGCGCCAGCAGTGTGTTGGGGCCAAATACCTACGAGCAGTACTTC. Translating gives CASSVLGPNTYEQYF.

The J gene is TRBJ2-7, the V gene TRBV6-5; maybe TRBD2 (6 bases). Trimming left V 6 bases short and J 6 bases short, with 21 bases between. There are 15 residues in the CDR3. The germline CDR1 and CDR2 sequences are MNHEY and SVGAGI. CDR3 sequence (DNA): TGTGCCAGCAGCCAACGCGCTAGCGTAGTTTTCGAGCAGTACTTC. Its translation: CASSQRASVVFEQYF.

The V and J genes are TRBV5-4 and TRBJ2-7; the D gene is possibly TRBD1 (5 bases). The germline gives CDR1 SGHNT, CDR2 YYREEE (reference sequence). Trimming removed 0 bases at V and 6 bases at J, with 13 bases between. The CDR3 spans 14 residues. CDR3 region: CASSLEVQVREQYF. CDR3 DNA sequence: TGTGCCAGCAGCTTGGAAGTACAGGTCCGCGAGCAGTACTTC.

The chain combines TRBV28 with TRBJ2-3, with a possible D match to TRBD2 (5 bases). The CDR3 is 17 residues long. Trimming left V 3 bases short and J 0 bases short, with 16 bases between. The germline V gene encodes CDR1 MDHEN and CDR2 SYDVKM. CDR3 sequence reads: CASSFRGTRASTDTQYF. The CDR3 coding sequence is TGTGCCAGCAGTTTTAGAGGTACGCGGGCTAGCACAGATACGCAGTATTTT.